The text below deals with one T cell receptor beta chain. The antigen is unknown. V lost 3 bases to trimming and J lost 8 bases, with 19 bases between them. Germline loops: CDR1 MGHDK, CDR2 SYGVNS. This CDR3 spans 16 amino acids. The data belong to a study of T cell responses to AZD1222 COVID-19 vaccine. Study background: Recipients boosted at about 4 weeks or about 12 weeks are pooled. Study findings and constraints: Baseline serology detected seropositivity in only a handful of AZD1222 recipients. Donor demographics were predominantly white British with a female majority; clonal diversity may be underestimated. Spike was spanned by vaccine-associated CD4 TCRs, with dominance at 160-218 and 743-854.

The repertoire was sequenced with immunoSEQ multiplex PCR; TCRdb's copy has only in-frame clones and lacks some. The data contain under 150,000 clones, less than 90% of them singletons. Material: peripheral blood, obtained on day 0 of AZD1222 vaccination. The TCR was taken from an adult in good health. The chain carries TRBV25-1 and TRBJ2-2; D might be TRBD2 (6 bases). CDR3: CASSDPQPGDSGELFF. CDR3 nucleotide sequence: TGTGCCAGCAGTGACCCACAGCCGGGGGACTCTGGGGAGCTGTTTTTT. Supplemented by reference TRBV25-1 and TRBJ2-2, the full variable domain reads EADIYQTPRYLVIGTGKKITLECSQTMGHDKMYWYQQDPGMELHLIHYSYGVNSTEKGDLSSESTVSRIRTEHFPLTLESARPSHTSQYLCASSDPQPGDSGELFFGEGSRLTVL.